Presented here are 24 T cell receptor beta chains from one specimen sequenced in a study of blood T cell repertoires in COVID-19. Profiling relied on immunoSEQ multiplex PCR, and the TCRdb table lists in-frame clones only, not all of them. The top ten hold roughly 1.2% of the sample, which has roughly 250,000 clones, 88% seen once. Material: PBMCs or T cells enriched from blood (not recorded which). The receptor source for this set is a middle-aged woman with acute COVID-19.

The J gene is TRBJ2-1, the V gene TRBV7-8; D may be TRBD2 (5 bases). CDR3 length equals 14 residues. The V and J ends lost 5 bases and 4 bases respectively, with 12 bases between them. Per germline, CDR1 SGHVS and CDR2 FQNEAQ. The CDR3 region is CASSRGLTYNEQFF. As DNA, the CDR3 is TGTGCCAGCAGCCGCGGACTGACATACAATGAGCAGTTCTTC.

The genes are TRBV4-2 and TRBJ1-2; D uncertain. Germline CDR1 reads LGHNA; CDR2 reads YNFKEQ. V lost 1 base and J 8 bases, leaving 11 bases between the germline ends. CDR3 length: 13 residues. This chain's CDR3 is CASSQGSPRGYTF. The CDR3 nucleotides read TGTGCCAGCAGCCAAGGTAGTCCTCGGGGCTACACCTTC.

This CDR3 is CASSIGGSGGNQPQHF. The CDR3 region has the DNA TGTGCCAGTAGTATAGGCGGAAGCGGAGGCAATCAGCCCCAGCATTTT. This rearrangement joins TRBV19 to TRBJ1-5; D call uncertain. CDR1 is LNHDA, CDR2 SQIVND, per germline (reference sequence). The CDR3 length is 16 residues. Trimming pared 1 base from V and 2 bases from J, leaving 12 bases between.

This rearrangement joins TRBV5-1 to TRBJ2-1; 11 positions agree with TRBD2. The CDR3 spans 16 residues. Germline CDR1 is SGHRS and CDR2 is YFSETQ. J was trimmed by 0 bases and V by 5 bases; bases with no gene match: 4. Written as DNA, the CDR3 is TGCGCCAGCAGGGCTAGCGGGAGGCTCTCCTACAATGAGCAGTTCTTC. It is translated as CASRASGRLSYNEQFF.

This sequence joins TRBV4-3 and TRBJ2-1; 9 bases map to TRBD2. The germline V gene encodes CDR1 LGHNA and CDR2 YSLEER. Unmatched junction bases numbered 3, after V lost 4 bases and J lost 2 bases. The CDR3 totals 15 residues. The CDR3 DNA reads as TGCGCCAGCAGCCTTAGCGGGAGCCCCTACAATGAGCAGTTCTTC. It encodes CASSLSGSPYNEQFF.

The chain links TRBV29-1 to TRBJ1-1, with a possible D match to TRBD1 (6 bases). CDR1 is SQVTM and CDR2 is ANQGSEA in the germline V gene. V was clipped by 3 bases and J by 1 base, with 6 bases between them. The CDR3 totals 12 residues. The CDR3 coding sequence is TGCAGCGTTGACAGGGGGAACACTGAAGCTTTCTTT. It codes for CSVDRGNTEAFF.

This chain links TRBV14 with TRBJ1-1, with 9 bases lining up with TRBD1. In germline, CDR1 is SGHDN, CDR2 FVKESK. The CDR3 extends over 16 amino acids. V trimming: 3 bases; J trimming: 4 bases; junction bases outside the gene matches: 9. As DNA, the CDR3 is TGTGCCAGCAGCCAGAGACCGGGACAGGGCCCCACTGAAGCTTTCTTT. This codes for CASSQRPGQGPTEAFF.

V gene TRBV28 combines with J gene TRBJ1-4; 7 bases align to TRBD1. The CDR3 loop spans 14 amino acids. V shed 4 bases, J shed 8 bases, and the junction held 7 bases outside the gene matches. Germline CDR1 is MDHEN and CDR2 is SYDVKM. CDR3 coding DNA: TGTGCCAGCAGTTCGGGGGGGACAGTCGAAAAACTGTTTTTT. Residues: CASSSGGTVEKLFF.

On this clone itself: This sample also contains other DNA sequences that code for the same CDR3. This chain joins TRBV9 and TRBJ1-5; D gene unclear. CDR1 and CDR2 from the germline V gene are SGDLS and YYNGEE. CDR3 size: 13 residues. V dropped 2 bases and J dropped 4 bases, with 7 bases sitting between them. CDR3 loop: CASSVAVNQPQHF. For the CDR3, the DNA is TGTGCCAGCAGCGTGGCTGTTAATCAGCCCCAGCATTTT.

The chain uses TRBV21-1 and TRBJ1-2; TRBD1, the table's D call, lacks a check against the DNA. TRBV21-1 is given as a pseudogene. This CDR3 comprises 14 residues. In DNA form, the CDR3 reads TGTGCCAGCAGCATTACAGCCGATAACTATGGCTACACCTTC. Protein product: CASSITADNYGYTF.

The gene calls are TRBV10-3 and TRBJ1-2; tentative D call: TRBD1 (6 bases). This CDR3 region has 15 residues. The germline gives CDR1 ENHRY, CDR2 SYGVKD. Trimming shortened V by 3 bases and J by 1 base, and 12 bases separated the two germline ends. The CDR3 DNA reads as TGTGCCATCAGTGACCCGACAGGCTTTAACTATGGCTACACCTTC. It yields the protein CAISDPTGFNYGYTF.

CDR3 sequence (DNA): TGTGCCAGCAGCCCCTCCTGGACGGGAAACACTGAAGCTTTCTTT. Protein sequence: CASSPSWTGNTEAFF. The J gene is TRBJ1-1, the V gene TRBV7-9, with D unresolved. The V gene's germline CDR1 is SEHNR and CDR2 FQNEAQ (reference sequence). V lost 5 bases to trimming and J lost 2 bases, with 15 bases between them. The CDR3 covers 15 residues.

This chain joins TRBV24-1 and TRBJ2-3, with 10 bases identical to TRBD2. CDR3 size: 15 residues. Germline V lookup: CDR1 KGHDR, CDR2 SFDVKD. Trimming at V came to 6 bases and at J to 3 bases, leaving 5 bases not matched to a gene. The CDR3 DNA reads as TGTGCCACCAGTCCCGGACTAGCGGAGACAGATACGCAGTATTTT. Translating it yields CATSPGLAETDTQYF.

Only one count was recorded for this clone. The chain is built from TRBV7-2 and TRBJ2-1, with TRBD2 identical over 7 bases. The junction had 15 bases not matched to a gene; V was cut back by 2 bases and J by 8 bases. The germline V gene encodes CDR1 SGHTA and CDR2 FQGNSA. The CDR3 length is 17 residues. The CDR3 spells CASSLWESASGDHEQFF. CDR3 in DNA: TGTGCCAGCAGCTTATGGGAGTCAGCTAGCGGTGACCATGAGCAGTTCTTC.

This chain uses TRBV19 with TRBJ1-5; D is undetermined. V lost 1 base, J lost 0 bases, and 7 bases lay in between. This CDR3 contains 15 residues. The germline V gene encodes CDR1 LNHDA and CDR2 SQIVND (reference sequence). In nucleotides, the CDR3 is TGTGCCAGTAGTATAGTGGCAATTAGCAATCAGCCCCAGCATTTT. Translation: CASSIVAISNQPQHF.

This clone appeared once. This chain joins TRBV6-5 and TRBJ2-2; TRBD2 might be the D (5 bases). The CDR3 extends over 14 amino acids. Germline V gives CDR1 MNHEY, CDR2 SVGAGI. The V end lost 1 base, the J end lost 6 bases, and 9 bases lay between the germline ends. CDR3 in DNA: TGTGCCAGCAGTTACTTCAAGGAGGCCGGGGAGCTGTTTTTT. Protein sequence: CASSYFKEAGELFF.

The chain couples TRBV18 to TRBJ2-1; TRBD2 is a possible D gene (6 bases). The CDR3 loop spans 15 amino acids. Trimming took off 0 bases at V and 6 bases at J, with 12 bases between the two ends. Germline CDR1 and CDR2: KGHSH and LQKENI. In DNA, the CDR3 is TGTGCCAGCTCACCACCGGGTCTGGGAGGCAATGAGCAGTTCTTC. The encoded protein is CASSPPGLGGNEQFF.

In regard to this clone: Sequence at one end of the junction differs from germline and may be a read error. The gene calls are TRBV24-1 and TRBJ1-5, with D possibly being TRBD1 (5 bases). The CDR3 is 14 amino acids. The germline CDR1 and CDR2 sequences are KGHDR and SFDVKD. The CDR3, as DNA: TGTGCCACCGCTGACGGGGGTAGCCATCAGCCCCAGCATTTT. Residues: CATADGGSHQPQHF.

V is TRBV9 and J is TRBJ1-3; D not resolved. The V gene lost 6 bases and the J gene lost 0 bases, with 16 bases spanning the gap. CDR1 is SGDLS and CDR2 is YYNGEE in the germline V gene. The CDR3 has 16 amino acids. In DNA form, the CDR3 reads TGTGCCAGCACCCGTGGCGACACGGCCTCTGGAAACACCATATATTTT. This sequence encodes CASTRGDTASGNTIYF. The full variable domain, rest sourced from reference TRBV9 and TRBJ1-3, is DSGVTQTPKHLITATGQRVTLRCSPRSGDLSVYWYQQSLDQGLQFLIQYYNGEERAKGNILERFSAQQFPDLHSELNLSSLELGDSALYFCASTRGDTASGNTIYFGEGSWLTVV.

This chain uses TRBV19 with TRBJ2-1; D perhaps matches TRBD1 (5 bases). Deletions cut 3 bases from V and 6 bases from J, with 9 bases between. The germline V gene encodes CDR1 LNHDA and CDR2 SQIVND (reference sequence). CDR3 length: 13 residues. CDR3 bases: TGTGCCAGTAGTATTACAGGCGCCAATGAGCAGTTCTTC. Its translation: CASSITGANEQFF.

The genes are TRBV7-9 and TRBJ2-1, with 7 bases lining up with TRBD2. With 4 bases clipped from V and 3 bases from J, the junction kept 3 bases outside the gene matches. CDR1 and CDR2 from the germline V gene are SEHNR and FQNEAQ (reference sequence). The CDR3 contains 14 residues. The CDR3 is CASSSLAFYNEQFF. The DNA for the CDR3 is TGTGCCAGCAGCTCACTAGCGTTCTACAATGAGCAGTTCTTC.

This clone was seen only a few times. This sequence joins TRBV18 and TRBJ1-3; D uncertain. The CDR3 has 16 amino acids. Trimming took 1 base from V and 2 from J, leaving 12 bases between them. CDR1 and CDR2 (germline): KGHSH, LQKENI. The CDR3 sequence: CASSPRGGRAGNTIYF. The CDR3 nucleotides are TGTGCCAGCTCACCACGGGGAGGTCGGGCTGGAAACACCATATATTTT.

The CDR3 DNA is TGTGCCAGTAGTATAGCCCCGGGACTAACACTCAGTGAGCAGTTCTTC. Its protein is CASSIAPGLTLSEQFF. This chain uses TRBV19 with TRBJ2-1, with 7 bases that match TRBD2. The germline V gene encodes CDR1 LNHDA and CDR2 SQIVND (reference sequence). The CDR3 is 16 residues long. The junction had 12 bases not matched to a gene; V was cut back by 1 base and J by 9 bases. The full variable domain, completed using reference TRBV19 and TRBJ2-1, is DGGITQSPKYLFRKEGQNVTLSCEQNLNHDAMYWYRQDPGQGLRLIYYSQIVNDFQKGDIAEGYSVSREKKESFPLTVTSAQKNPTAFYLCASSIAPGLTLSEQFFGPGTRLTVL.

Notes on this clone: The junction and the germline gene differ at one end; a read error may be behind it. V gene TRBV19 combines with J gene TRBJ2-6; the match to TRBD1 covers 9 bases. The germline V gene encodes CDR1 LNHDA and CDR2 SQIVND (reference sequence). The CDR3 totals 16 residues. The CDR3 coding sequence is TGTGCCAGTAGTAAATATATGACAGGGGGGGTCAACGTCCTGACTTTC. Translated, it gives CASSKYMTGGVNVLTF. The variable domain in full, completed from reference TRBV19 and TRBJ2-6, reads DGGITQSPKYLFRKEGQNVTLSCEQNLNHDAMYWYRQDPGQGLRLIYYSQIVNDFQKGDIAEGYSVSREKKESFPLTVTSAQKNPTAFYLCASSKYMTGGVNVLTFGAGSRLTVL.